This T cell receptor (beta chain) is from a study of PD-1 blockade in classical Hodgkin lymphoma. Findings of the study overall: TCR diversity at baseline was reported to be reduced in newly diagnosed patients relative to healthy donors. Possibly reflecting disease activity or prior therapy, repertoire differences have causes that remain undefined.

Time point: newly diagnosed, previously untreated cHL patient sample. Comparator PBMCs were from newly diagnosed, untreated classical Hodgkin lymphoma. Using immunoSEQ multiplex PCR, the repertoire was profiled, and TCRdb retains in-frame clones only, with some absent. The sample gives approximately 45,000 clones, approximately 91% of which show up once; 4% to 6% is in the top ten. The CDR3 extends over 11 amino acids. Notes on this clone: Its target is unknown.

The sequence derives from a human donor with classical Hodgkin lymphoma. The rearrangement joins TRBV12-2 to TRBJ1-6; no DNA check was done on the table's D call, TRBD1. TRBV12-2 is a recognized pseudogene. Sequenced sample: peripheral blood mononuclear cells (PBMCs). In DNA, the CDR3 is TGTGCAAGTCGCTTAGGGGCTCCCCTCCACTTT. Translating gives CASRLGAPLHF.